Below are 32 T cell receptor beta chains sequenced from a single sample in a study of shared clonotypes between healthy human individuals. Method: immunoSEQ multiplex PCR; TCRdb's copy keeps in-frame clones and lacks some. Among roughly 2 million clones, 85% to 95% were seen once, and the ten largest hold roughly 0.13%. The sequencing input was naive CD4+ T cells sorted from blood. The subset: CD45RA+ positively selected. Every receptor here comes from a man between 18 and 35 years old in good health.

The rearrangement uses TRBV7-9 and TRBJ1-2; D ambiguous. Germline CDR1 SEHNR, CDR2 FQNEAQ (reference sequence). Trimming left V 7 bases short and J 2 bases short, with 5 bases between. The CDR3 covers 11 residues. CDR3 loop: CASTVNYGYTF. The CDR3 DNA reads TGTGCCAGCACGGTAAACTATGGCTACACCTTC.

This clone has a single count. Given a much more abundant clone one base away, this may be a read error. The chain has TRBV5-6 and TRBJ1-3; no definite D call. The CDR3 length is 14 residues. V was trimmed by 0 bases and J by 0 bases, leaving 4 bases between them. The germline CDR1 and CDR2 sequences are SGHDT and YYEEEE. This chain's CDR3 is CASSLGSSGNTIYF. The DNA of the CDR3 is TGTGCCAGCAGCTTGGGGAGCTCTGGAAACACCATATATTTT.

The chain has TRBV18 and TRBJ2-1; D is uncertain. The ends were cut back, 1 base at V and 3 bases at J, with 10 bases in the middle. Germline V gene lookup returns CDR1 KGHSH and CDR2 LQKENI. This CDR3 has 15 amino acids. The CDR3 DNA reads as TGTGCCAGCTCACCACTCGGGCAGAGCTACAATGAGCAGTTCTTC. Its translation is CASSPLGQSYNEQFF.

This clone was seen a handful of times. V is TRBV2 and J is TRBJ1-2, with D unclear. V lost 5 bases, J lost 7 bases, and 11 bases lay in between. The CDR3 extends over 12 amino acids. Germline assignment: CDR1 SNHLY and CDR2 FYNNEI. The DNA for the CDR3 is TGTGCCAGCAGTTTCTCCTTAATTGGCTACACCTTC. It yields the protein CASSFSLIGYTF. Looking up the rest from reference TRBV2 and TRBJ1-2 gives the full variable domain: EPEVTQTPSHQVTQMGQEVILRCVPISNHLYFYWYRQILGQKVEFLVSFYNNEISEKSEIFDDQFSVERPDGSNFTLKIRSTKLEDSAMYFCASSFSLIGYTFGSGTRLTVV.

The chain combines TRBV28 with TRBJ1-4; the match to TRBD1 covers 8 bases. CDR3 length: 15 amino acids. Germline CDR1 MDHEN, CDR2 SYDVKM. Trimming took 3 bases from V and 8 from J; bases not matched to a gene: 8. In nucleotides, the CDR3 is TGTGCCAGCAGTTTCTCCGGACAGGGCGTCGAAAAACTGTTTTTT. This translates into CASSFSGQGVEKLFF.

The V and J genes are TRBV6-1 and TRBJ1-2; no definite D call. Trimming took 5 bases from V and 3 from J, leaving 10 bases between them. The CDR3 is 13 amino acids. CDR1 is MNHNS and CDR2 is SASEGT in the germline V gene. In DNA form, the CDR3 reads TGTGCCAGCAGTCCCTCTGGGGACTATGGCTACACCTTC. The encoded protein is CASSPSGDYGYTF.

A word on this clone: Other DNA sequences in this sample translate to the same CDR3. The CDR3 DNA reads as TGTGCCAGCAGCGCCCCAGGGACAGGGTCCTACAATGAGCAGTTCTTC. Translated, it gives CASSAPGTGSYNEQFF. V and J are TRBV9 and TRBJ2-1, with TRBD1 identical over 9 bases. Germline lookup yields CDR1 SGDLS and CDR2 YYNGEE. V lost 3 bases and J lost 1; bases outside the gene matches: 5. The CDR3 has 16 amino acids.

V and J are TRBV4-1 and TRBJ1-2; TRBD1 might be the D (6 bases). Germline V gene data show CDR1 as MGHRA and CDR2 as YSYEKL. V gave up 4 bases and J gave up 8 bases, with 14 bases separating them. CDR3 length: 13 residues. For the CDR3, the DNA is TGCGCCAGCAGCCCCGACAGGATGTTCGGCTACACCTTC. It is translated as CASSPDRMFGYTF.

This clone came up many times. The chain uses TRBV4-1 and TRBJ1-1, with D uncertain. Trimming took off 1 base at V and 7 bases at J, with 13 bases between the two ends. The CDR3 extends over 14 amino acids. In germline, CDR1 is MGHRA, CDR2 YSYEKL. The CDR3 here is CASSQAVVTLEAFF. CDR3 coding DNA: TGCGCCAGCAGCCAAGCCGTCGTAACTCTTGAAGCTTTCTTT.

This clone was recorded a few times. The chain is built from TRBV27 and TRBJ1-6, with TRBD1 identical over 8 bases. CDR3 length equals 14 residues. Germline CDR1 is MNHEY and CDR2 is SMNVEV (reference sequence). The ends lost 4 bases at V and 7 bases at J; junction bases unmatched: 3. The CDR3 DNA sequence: TGTGCCAGCAGTTCATGGACAGGGAATTCACCCCTCCACTTT. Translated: CASSSWTGNSPLHF.

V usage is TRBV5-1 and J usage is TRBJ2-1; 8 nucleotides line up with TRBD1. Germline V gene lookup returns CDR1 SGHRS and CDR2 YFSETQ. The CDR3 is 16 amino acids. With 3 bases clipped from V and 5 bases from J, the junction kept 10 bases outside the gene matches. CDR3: CASSSPDRGVNNEQFF. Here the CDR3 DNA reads TGCGCCAGCAGCTCCCCAGACAGGGGAGTCAACAATGAGCAGTTCTTC. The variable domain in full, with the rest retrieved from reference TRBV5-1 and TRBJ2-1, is KAGVTQTPRYLIKTRGQQVTLSCSPISGHRSVSWYQQTPGQGLQFLFEYFSETQRNKGNFPGRFSGRQFSNSRSEMNVSTLELGDSALYLCASSSPDRGVNNEQFFGPGTRLTVL.

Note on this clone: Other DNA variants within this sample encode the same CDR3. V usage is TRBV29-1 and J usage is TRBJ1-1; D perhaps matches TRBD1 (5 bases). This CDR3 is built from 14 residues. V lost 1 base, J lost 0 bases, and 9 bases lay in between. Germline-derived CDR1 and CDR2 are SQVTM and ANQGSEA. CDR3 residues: CSVEVRGMNTEAFF. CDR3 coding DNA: TGCAGCGTTGAAGTCCGGGGGATGAACACTGAAGCTTTCTTT.

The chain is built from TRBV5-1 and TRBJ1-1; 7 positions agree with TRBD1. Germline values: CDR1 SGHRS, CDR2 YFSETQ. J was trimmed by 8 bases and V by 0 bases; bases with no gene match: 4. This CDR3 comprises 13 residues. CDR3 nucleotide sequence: TGCGCCAGCAGCTTGGTAATAGGGGGCGAAGCTTTCTTT. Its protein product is CASSLVIGGEAFF.

This chain's CDR3 is CAIRGGFNTEAFF. The CDR3 DNA sequence: TGTGCCATCAGAGGGGGTTTCAACACTGAAGCTTTCTTT. This chain uses TRBV10-3 with TRBJ1-1; tentatively, D is TRBD1 (6 bases). V was clipped by 6 bases and J by 2 bases, with 10 bases between them. Germline-derived CDR1 and CDR2 are ENHRY and SYGVKD. The CDR3 has 13 amino acids.

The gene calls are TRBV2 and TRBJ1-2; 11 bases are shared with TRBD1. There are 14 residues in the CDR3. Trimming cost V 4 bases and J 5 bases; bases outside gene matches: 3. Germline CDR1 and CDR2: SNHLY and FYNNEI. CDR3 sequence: CASSAGTGGYGYTF. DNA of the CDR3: TGTGCCAGCAGTGCCGGGACAGGGGGTTATGGCTACACCTTC.

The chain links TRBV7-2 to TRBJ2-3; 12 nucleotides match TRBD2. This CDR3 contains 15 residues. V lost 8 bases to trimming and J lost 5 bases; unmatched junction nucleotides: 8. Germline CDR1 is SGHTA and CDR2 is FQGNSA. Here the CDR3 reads CASWPSGGARDTQYF. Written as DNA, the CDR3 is TGTGCCAGCTGGCCTAGCGGGGGGGCGCGAGATACGCAGTATTTT.

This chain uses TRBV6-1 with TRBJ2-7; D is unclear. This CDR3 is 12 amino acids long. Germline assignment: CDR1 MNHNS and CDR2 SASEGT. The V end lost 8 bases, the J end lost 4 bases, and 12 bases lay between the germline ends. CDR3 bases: TGTGCCAGCCGTGGGGATCCTTACGAGCAGTACTTC. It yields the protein CASRGDPYEQYF.

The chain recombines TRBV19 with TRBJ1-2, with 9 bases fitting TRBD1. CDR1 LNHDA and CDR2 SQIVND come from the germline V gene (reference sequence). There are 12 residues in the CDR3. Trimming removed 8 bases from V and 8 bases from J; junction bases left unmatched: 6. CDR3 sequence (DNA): TGTGCCAGTGGGACAGGGACTTCCGGCTACACCTTC. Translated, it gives CASGTGTSGYTF.

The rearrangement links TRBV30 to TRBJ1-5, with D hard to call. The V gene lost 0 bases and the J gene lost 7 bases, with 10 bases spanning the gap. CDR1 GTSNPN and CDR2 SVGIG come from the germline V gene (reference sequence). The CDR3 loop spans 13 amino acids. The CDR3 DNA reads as TGTGCCTGGAGTGTCGACGGCGTGCAGCCCCAGCATTTT. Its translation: CAWSVDGVQPQHF.

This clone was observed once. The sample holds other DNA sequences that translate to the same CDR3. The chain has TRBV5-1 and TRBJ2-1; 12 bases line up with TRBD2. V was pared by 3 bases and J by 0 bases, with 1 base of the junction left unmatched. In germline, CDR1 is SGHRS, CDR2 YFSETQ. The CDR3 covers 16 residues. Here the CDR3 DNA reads TGCGCCAGCAGCTCGACTAGCGGGAGCTCCTACAATGAGCAGTTCTTC. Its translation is CASSSTSGSSYNEQFF.

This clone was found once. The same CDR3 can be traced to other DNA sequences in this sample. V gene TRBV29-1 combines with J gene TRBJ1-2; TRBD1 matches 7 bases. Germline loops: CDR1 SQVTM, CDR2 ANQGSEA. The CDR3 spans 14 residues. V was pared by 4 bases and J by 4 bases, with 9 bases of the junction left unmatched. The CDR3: CSVGGYRDSYGYTF. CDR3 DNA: TGCAGCGTTGGGGGTTATCGGGACAGCTATGGCTACACCTTC.

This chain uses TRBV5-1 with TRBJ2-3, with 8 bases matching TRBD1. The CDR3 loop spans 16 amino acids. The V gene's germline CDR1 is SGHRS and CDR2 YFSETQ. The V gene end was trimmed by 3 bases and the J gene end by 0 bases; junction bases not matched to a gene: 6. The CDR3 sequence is CASSSGQGHSTDTQYF. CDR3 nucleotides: TGCGCCAGCAGCTCAGGACAGGGACATAGCACAGATACGCAGTATTTT.

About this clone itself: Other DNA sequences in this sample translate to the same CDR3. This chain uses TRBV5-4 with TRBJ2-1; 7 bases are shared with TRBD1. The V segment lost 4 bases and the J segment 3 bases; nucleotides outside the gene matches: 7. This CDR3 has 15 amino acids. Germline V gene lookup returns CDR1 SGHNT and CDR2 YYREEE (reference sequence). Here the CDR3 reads CASSPGQTNYNEQFF. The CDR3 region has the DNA TGTGCCAGCAGCCCGGGACAGACAAACTACAATGAGCAGTTCTTC. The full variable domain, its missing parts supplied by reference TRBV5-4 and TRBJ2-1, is ETGVTQSPTHLIKTRGQQVTLRCSSQSGHNTVSWYQQALGQGPQFIFQYYREEENGRGNFPPRFSGLQFPNYSSELNVNALELDDSALYLCASSPGQTNYNEQFFGPGTRLTVL.

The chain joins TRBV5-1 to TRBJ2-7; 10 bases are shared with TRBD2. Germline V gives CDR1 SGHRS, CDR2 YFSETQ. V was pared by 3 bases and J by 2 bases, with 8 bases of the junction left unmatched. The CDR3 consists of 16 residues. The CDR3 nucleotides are TGCGCCAGCAGCTCTCTCTTAGCGGGAGGCCCCTACGAGCAGTACTTC. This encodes CASSSLLAGGPYEQYF.

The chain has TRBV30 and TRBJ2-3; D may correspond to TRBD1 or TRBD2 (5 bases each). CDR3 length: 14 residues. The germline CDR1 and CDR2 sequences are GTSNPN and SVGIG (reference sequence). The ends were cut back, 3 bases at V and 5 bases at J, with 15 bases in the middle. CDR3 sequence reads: CAWSTGTPGDTQYF. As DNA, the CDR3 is TGTGCCTGGAGCACCGGGACCCCCGGAGATACGCAGTATTTT.

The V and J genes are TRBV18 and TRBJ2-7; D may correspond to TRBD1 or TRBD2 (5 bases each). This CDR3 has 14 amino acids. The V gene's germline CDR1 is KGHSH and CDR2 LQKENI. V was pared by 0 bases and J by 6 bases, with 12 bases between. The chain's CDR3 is CASSPPLGVGEQYF. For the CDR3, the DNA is TGTGCCAGCTCACCACCCTTGGGGGTCGGCGAGCAGTACTTC.

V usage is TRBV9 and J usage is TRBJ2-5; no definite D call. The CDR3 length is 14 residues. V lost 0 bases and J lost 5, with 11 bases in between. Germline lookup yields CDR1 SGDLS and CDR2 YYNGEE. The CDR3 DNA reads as TGTGCCAGCAGCGTAGGGAGAGTAGGGGAGACCCAGTACTTC. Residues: CASSVGRVGETQYF.

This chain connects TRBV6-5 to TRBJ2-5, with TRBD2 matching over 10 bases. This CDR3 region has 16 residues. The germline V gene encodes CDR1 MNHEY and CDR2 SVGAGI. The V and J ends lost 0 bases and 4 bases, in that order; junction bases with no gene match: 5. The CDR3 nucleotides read TGTGCCAGCAGTTACTCGGCTAGCGGGAGAGTAGAGACCCAGTACTTC. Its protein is CASSYSASGRVETQYF.

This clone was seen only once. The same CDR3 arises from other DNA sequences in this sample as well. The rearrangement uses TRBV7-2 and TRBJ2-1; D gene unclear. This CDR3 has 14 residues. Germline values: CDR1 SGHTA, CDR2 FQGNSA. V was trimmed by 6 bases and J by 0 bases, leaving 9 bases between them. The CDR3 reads CASRPGGSYNEQFF. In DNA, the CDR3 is TGTGCCAGCAGACCCGGCGGCTCCTACAATGAGCAGTTCTTC.

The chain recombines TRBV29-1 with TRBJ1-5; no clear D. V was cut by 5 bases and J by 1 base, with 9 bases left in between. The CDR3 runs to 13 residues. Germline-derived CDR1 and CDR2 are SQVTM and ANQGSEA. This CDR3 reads CSVLADSNQPQHF. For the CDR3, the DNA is TGCAGCGTTCTGGCGGACAGCAATCAGCCCCAGCATTTT. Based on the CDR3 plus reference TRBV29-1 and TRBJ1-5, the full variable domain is SAVISQKPSRDICQRGTSLTIQCQVDSQVTMMFWYRQQPGQSLTLIATANQGSEATYESGFVIDKFPISRPNLTFSTLTVSNMSPEDSSIYLCSVLADSNQPQHFGDGTRLSIL.

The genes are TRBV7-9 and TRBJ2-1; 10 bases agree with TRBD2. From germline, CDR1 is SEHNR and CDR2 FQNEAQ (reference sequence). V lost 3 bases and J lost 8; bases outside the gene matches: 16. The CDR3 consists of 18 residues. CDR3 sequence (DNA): TGTGCCAGCAGCTTCCGCAGTGGGCTAGCGGGAGCCCAGGATGAGCAGTTCTTC. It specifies CASSFRSGLAGAQDEQFF.

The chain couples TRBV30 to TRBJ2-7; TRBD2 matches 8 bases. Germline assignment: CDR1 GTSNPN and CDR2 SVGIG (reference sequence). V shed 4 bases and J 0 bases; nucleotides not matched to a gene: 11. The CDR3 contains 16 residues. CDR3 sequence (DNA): TGTGCCTGGATGGGGGGCAAGACTAGCGCCTCCTACGAGCAGTACTTC. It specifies CAWMGGKTSASYEQYF.